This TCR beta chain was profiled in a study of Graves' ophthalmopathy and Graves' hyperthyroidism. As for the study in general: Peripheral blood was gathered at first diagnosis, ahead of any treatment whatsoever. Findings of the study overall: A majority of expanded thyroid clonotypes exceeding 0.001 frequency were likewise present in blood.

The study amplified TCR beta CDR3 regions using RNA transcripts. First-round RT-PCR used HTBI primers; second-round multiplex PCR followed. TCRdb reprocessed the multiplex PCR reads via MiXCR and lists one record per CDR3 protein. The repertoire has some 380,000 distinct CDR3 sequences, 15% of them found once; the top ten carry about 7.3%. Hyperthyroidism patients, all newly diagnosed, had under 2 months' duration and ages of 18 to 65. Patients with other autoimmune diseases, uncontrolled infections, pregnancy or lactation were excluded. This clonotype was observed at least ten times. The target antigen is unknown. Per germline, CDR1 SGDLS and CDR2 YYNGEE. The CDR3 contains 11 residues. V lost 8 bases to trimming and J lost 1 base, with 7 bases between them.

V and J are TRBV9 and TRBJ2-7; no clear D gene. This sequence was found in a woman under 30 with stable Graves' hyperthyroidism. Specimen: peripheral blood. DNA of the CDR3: TGTGCCAGTGGACGGTCCTACGAGCAGTACTTC. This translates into CASGRSYEQYF.